These 21 T cell receptor beta chains share one sample of origin, sequenced in a study of OX40 agonist ivuxolimab in advanced cancers. Libraries were prepared by immunoSEQ multiplex PCR; TCRdb keeps only in-frame clonotypes and omits some of them. Of approximately 66,000 clones listed, 70% to 90% are singletons. Sample: CD4+ or CD8+ T cells sorted from blood, taken in a trial of the OX40 agonist ivuxolimab. These receptors were obtained from an adult with an advanced solid tumor such as melanoma, head and neck, liver or kidney cancer.

The V call is TRBV6-5, the J call TRBJ2-7; perhaps TRBD1 as D (6 bases). Per germline, CDR1 MNHEY and CDR2 SVGAGI. V was pared by 4 bases and J by 2 bases, with 12 bases between. The CDR3 runs to 14 residues. CDR3: CASSSGGGTYEQYF. CDR3 DNA: TGTGCCAGCAGTTCGGGTGGGGGCACCTACGAGCAGTACTTC.

The count of this clone is one. V gene TRBV10-3 combines with J gene TRBJ1-1; weak D call: TRBD1 (6 bases). Trimming left V 6 bases short and J 1 base short, with 15 bases between. The CDR3 loop spans 15 amino acids. The germline V gene has CDR1 ENHRY and CDR2 SYGVKD. The CDR3 region has the DNA TGTGCCATCAGCCCTAACGGGGGCGAGAACACTGAAGCTTTCTTT. This translates into CAISPNGGENTEAFF.

The chain links TRBV4-1 to TRBJ1-1; 10 positions agree with TRBD1. The CDR3 length is 14 residues. Germline CDR1 reads MGHRA; CDR2 reads YSYEKL. V was pared by 5 bases and J by 6 bases, with 6 bases of the junction left unmatched. This CDR3 reads CASSSDRGWPEAFF. CDR3 in DNA: TGCGCCAGCAGCTCGGACAGGGGGTGGCCTGAAGCTTTCTTT.

The chain combines TRBV7-9 with TRBJ2-4; TRBD2 agrees at 7 bases. This CDR3 has 13 residues. In germline, CDR1 is SEHNR, CDR2 FQNEAQ (reference sequence). V shed 0 bases, J shed 7 bases, and the junction held 0 bases outside the gene matches. The CDR3 DNA reads as TGTGCCAGCAGCTTAGCGACTAGCAACATTCAGTACTTC. Amino acids: CASSLATSNIQYF.

This chain joins TRBV7-8 and TRBJ2-3; D is unclear. The germline V and J ends were trimmed by 0 bases and 1 base, with 11 bases remaining between them. CDR1 and CDR2 (germline): SGHVS, FQNEAQ. This CDR3 comprises 16 residues. For the CDR3, the DNA is TGTGCCAGCAGCTTAGCGCGTGTTGGGGGCACAGATACGCAGTATTTT. Translation gives CASSLARVGGTDTQYF.

The rearrangement uses TRBV11-1 and TRBJ1-6; D is unresolved. CDR1 and CDR2 from the germline V gene are SGHAT and FQDESV (reference sequence). V lost 3 bases, J lost 7 bases, and 10 bases lay in between. The CDR3 consists of 14 residues. In DNA, the CDR3 is TGTGCCAGCAGCTTCCATTCAAAGAATTCACCCCTCCACTTT. This gives the protein CASSFHSKNSPLHF.

The genes are TRBV7-3 and TRBJ1-2, with TRBD1 matching over 7 bases. Trimming took 5 bases from V and 4 from J; bases not matched to a gene: 7. CDR1 and CDR2 (germline): SGHTA, FQGTGA. The CDR3 consists of 14 residues. The CDR3 loop reads CASSPTGWGYGYTF. The DNA of the CDR3 is TGTGCCAGCAGCCCGACAGGGTGGGGCTATGGCTACACCTTC.

V gene TRBV7-2 combines with J gene TRBJ2-1; 8 positions match TRBD2. V dropped 4 bases and J dropped 4; count of bases not matched to a gene: 3. The CDR3 covers 14 residues. Germline values: CDR1 SGHTA, CDR2 FQGNSA. The CDR3 nucleotides are TGTGCCAGCAGCTGGCGGGGGGTATACAATGAGCAGTTCTTC. Amino acids: CASSWRGVYNEQFF.

This chain connects TRBV10-3 to TRBJ2-5, with 9 bases that match TRBD1. The V segment lost 5 bases and the J segment 3 bases; nucleotides outside the gene matches: 13. The CDR3 is 17 residues long. Germline CDR1 reads ENHRY; CDR2 reads SYGVKD. The CDR3 protein is CAISYPGTGSRKETQYF. The DNA of the CDR3 is TGTGCCATCAGTTACCCCGGGACAGGGTCCCGCAAAGAGACCCAGTACTTC.

This chain links TRBV5-6 with TRBJ1-4; 7 nucleotides agree with TRBD1. Germline loops: CDR1 SGHDT, CDR2 YYEEEE. CDR3 length: 17 residues. With 4 bases clipped from V and 2 bases from J, the junction kept 11 bases outside the gene matches. For the CDR3, the DNA is TGTGCCAGCAGCCTCGGAAGGGACAGACTCACTAATGAAAAACTGTTTTTT. Protein: CASSLGRDRLTNEKLFF.

This chain uses TRBV19 with TRBJ1-6; D gene uncertain. V was shortened by 4 bases and J by 8 bases, with 12 bases between the two germline ends. Per germline, CDR1 LNHDA and CDR2 SQIVND (reference sequence). There are 14 residues in the CDR3. The CDR3 spells CASSNWGSDSPLHF. In DNA form, the CDR3 reads TGTGCCAGTAGTAATTGGGGATCGGATTCACCCCTCCACTTT.

The rearrangement uses TRBV5-1 and TRBJ1-3; D is ambiguous. CDR3 length: 15 amino acids. The germline V gene encodes CDR1 SGHRS and CDR2 YFSETQ. V was shortened by 4 bases and J by 0 bases, with 11 bases between the two germline ends. CDR3 in DNA: TGCGCCAGCAGCGCCGGGGAGGCCTCTGGAAACACCATATATTTT. Translating gives CASSAGEASGNTIYF.

The J gene is TRBJ1-1, the V gene TRBV29-1; maybe TRBD1 (6 bases). V lost 1 base, J lost 11 bases, and 14 bases lay in between. Germline loops: CDR1 SQVTM, CDR2 ANQGSEA. The CDR3 runs 12 residues. The CDR3 reads CSVEGWGLRAFF. The CDR3 DNA follows: TGCAGCGTTGAAGGGTGGGGGCTACGGGCTTTCTTT.

The gene calls are TRBV20-1 and TRBJ1-2, with D possibly being TRBD1 (6 bases). Germline CDR1 DFQATT, CDR2 SNEGSKA (reference sequence). Deletions cut 8 bases from V and 2 bases from J, with 9 bases between. The CDR3 is made up of 11 amino acids. The CDR3 region has the DNA TGCAGTTGCACAGGGAACTATGGCTACACCTTC. Protein product: CSCTGNYGYTF.

The chain links TRBV7-2 to TRBJ1-1; D is ambiguous. The CDR3 spans 12 residues. The V and J ends lost 1 base and 10 bases respectively, with 10 bases between them. The germline V gene has CDR1 SGHTA and CDR2 FQGNSA. The CDR3 spells CASSLGNWGAFF. The CDR3 DNA is TGTGCCAGCAGCTTAGGGAATTGGGGAGCTTTCTTT.

This clone turned up a few times. In the same sample, other DNA sequences code for this CDR3. V gene TRBV19 combines with J gene TRBJ1-1; D remains unclear. Germline V gene data show CDR1 as LNHDA and CDR2 as SQIVND (reference sequence). This CDR3 contains 12 residues. V lost 8 bases to trimming and J lost 2 bases, with 9 bases between them. CDR3 amino acids: CASLGLNTEAFF. The CDR3 DNA reads as TGTGCCAGTTTAGGGCTAAACACTGAAGCTTTCTTT.

This chain joins TRBV11-1 and TRBJ1-1; 7 nucleotides match TRBD1. V lost 3 bases and J lost 0; bases outside the gene matches: 7. This CDR3 is built from 16 residues. Germline CDR1 reads SGHAT; CDR2 reads FQDESV (reference sequence). The CDR3 spells CASSFRQGRMNTEAFF. The CDR3 DNA reads as TGTGCCAGCAGCTTCCGACAGGGAAGAATGAACACTGAAGCTTTCTTT.

The chain employs TRBV6-1 and TRBJ1-1, with 7 bases identical to TRBD1. V was pared by 4 bases and J by 5 bases, with 7 bases of the junction left unmatched. Germline CDR1 is MNHNS and CDR2 is SASEGT. This CDR3 has 14 amino acids. The CDR3 is CASSVTGDSTEAFF. In DNA, the CDR3 is TGTGCCAGCAGTGTTACAGGGGATTCGACTGAAGCTTTCTTT.

The genes are TRBV7-8 and TRBJ2-1; D uncertain. In germline, CDR1 is SGHVS, CDR2 FQNEAQ. V shed 2 bases and J shed 0 bases, with 14 bases lying between them. The CDR3 runs 17 residues. The CDR3 here is CASSLNPRLSSYNEQFF. Here the CDR3 DNA reads TGTGCCAGCAGCTTAAACCCACGGCTATCCTCCTACAATGAGCAGTTCTTC.

Only a few counts were recorded for this clone. J is TRBJ1-5 and V is TRBV29-1; possibly TRBD1 for D (5 bases). This CDR3 is 12 amino acids long. V lost 5 bases to trimming and J lost 7 bases, with 12 bases between them. Germline V gene data show CDR1 as SQVTM and CDR2 as ANQGSEA. CDR3 sequence (DNA): TGCAGCGTTAGTGGCCAGGGCCAGCCCCAGCATTTT. Protein product: CSVSGQGQPQHF.

The chain joins TRBV11-2 to TRBJ1-3; D is undetermined. V lost 3 bases, J lost 2 bases, and 17 bases lay in between. The V gene's germline CDR1 is SGHAT and CDR2 FQNNGV. The CDR3 runs 17 residues. The CDR3 DNA reads as TGTGCCAGCAGCTTCCCAGGCGGTCCTATTGCTGGAAACACCATATATTTT. This codes for CASSFPGGPIAGNTIYF.